The 14 T cell receptor beta chains presented below share a single source sample, sequenced in a study of T cell repertoires in cytomegalovirus infection. TCRdb re-analysed the reads in MiXCR, keeping a single row per CDR3 protein. The table lists 310,000 or so distinct CDR3 sequences, approximately 8.9% of them singletons. Sequenced input: PBMCs. These receptors originate from a human donor in good health (CMV status not recorded). Some clones in this sample may be carry-over from other donors' samples.

The V call is TRBV2, the J call TRBJ1-2; no clear D. With 7 bases removed from V and 5 bases from J, the gap between germline ends came to 14 bases. This CDR3 has 13 residues. Germline CDR1 SNHLY, CDR2 FYNNEI. CDR3 protein: CASKLGDRYGYTF. For the CDR3, the DNA is TGTGCCAGCAAGCTCGGGGATAGATATGGCTACACCTTC. Looking up the rest from reference TRBV2 and TRBJ1-2 gives the full variable domain: EPEVTQTPSHQVTQMGQEVILRCVPISNHLYFYWYRQILGQKVEFLVSFYNNEISEKSEIFDDQFSVERPDGSNFTLKIRSTKLEDSAMYFCASKLGDRYGYTFGSGTRLTVV.

About this clonotype: It may be a read error: a sequence one base away is much more abundant. The V and J genes are TRBV9 and TRBJ2-1, with D tentatively TRBD2 (5 bases). The germline gives CDR1 SGDLS, CDR2 YYNGEE. With 0 bases removed from V and 6 bases from J, the gap between germline ends came to 25 bases. This CDR3 is built from 19 residues. CDR3 sequence reads: CASSVEFRHGMTPSNEQFF. CDR3 DNA: TGTGCCAGCAGCGTAGAATTTCGGCACGGGATGACGCCAAGCAATGAGCAGTTCTTC.

This clonotype came up many times. The chain combines TRBV7-6 with TRBJ2-1, with TRBD2 matching over 13 bases. CDR1 SGHVS and CDR2 FNYEAQ come from the germline V gene. V lost 4 bases and J lost 0; bases outside the gene matches: 3. This CDR3 comprises 17 residues. CDR3: CASSSGTSGNSYNEQFF. The CDR3 DNA reads TGTGCCAGCAGCTCGGGGACTAGCGGGAACTCCTACAATGAGCAGTTCTTC.

This clonotype was recorded at least ten times. The gene calls are TRBV7-8 and TRBJ1-1; 11 bases fit TRBD1. Germline V lookup: CDR1 SGHVS, CDR2 FQNEAQ. The CDR3 sequence is 15 residues long. Trimming at V came to 3 bases and at J to 5 bases, leaving 5 bases not matched to a gene. DNA for the CDR3: TGTGCCAGCAGCTTTTTGGGACAGGGGGTAACTGAAGCTTTCTTT. Amino acid sequence: CASSFLGQGVTEAFF.

A few counts support this clonotype. The chain employs TRBV20-1 and TRBJ2-7; D not certain. V was cut by 0 bases and J by 4 bases, with 4 bases left in between. Germline V gene data show CDR1 as DFQATT and CDR2 as SNEGSKA (reference sequence). This CDR3 spans 11 amino acids. In DNA form, the CDR3 reads TGCAGTGCTAGAGAAAGGTACGAGCAGTACTTC. It is translated as CSARERYEQYF.

This clonotype was seen at least ten times. The chain joins TRBV7-9 to TRBJ1-1; TRBD1 matches 9 bases. There are 15 residues in the CDR3. J lost 4 bases, V lost 5 bases, and 8 bases had no gene match. Germline V gene lookup returns CDR1 SEHNR and CDR2 FQNEAQ (reference sequence). CDR3 sequence reads: CASSPLQGASTEAFF. CDR3 nucleotides: TGTGCCAGCAGCCCCTTACAGGGGGCGAGCACTGAAGCTTTCTTT.

This clonotype was recorded many times. The rearrangement joins TRBV12-3 or TRBV12-4 to TRBJ1-5, with D unresolved. The V end was cut by 6 bases, the J end by 11 bases, with 14 bases between. The CDR3 has 12 amino acids. As DNA, the CDR3 is TGTGCCAGCAGCCCCGGGCGGCGGACCCAGCATTTT. It specifies CASSPGRRTQHF.

Ten or more counts support this clonotype. The rearrangement uses TRBV4-2 and TRBJ2-7, with D maybe TRBD2 (6 bases). The CDR3 spans 17 residues. CDR1 LGHNA and CDR2 YNFKEQ come from the germline V gene. V dropped 0 bases and J dropped 0 bases, with 15 bases sitting between them. For the CDR3, the DNA is TGTGCCAGCAGCCAAGATCGGACGGGGGTGGCCTCCTACGAGCAGTACTTC. Encoded protein: CASSQDRTGVASYEQYF.

The rearrangement links TRBV20-1 to TRBJ1-5, with 10 bases identical to TRBD1. CDR3 length equals 14 residues. Unmatched junction bases numbered 5, after V lost 0 bases and J lost 9 bases. Germline CDR1 DFQATT, CDR2 SNEGSKA (reference sequence). For the CDR3, the DNA is TGCAGTGCTAGAGAGGGACAGGGGAAGTTGCCCCAGCATTTT. Its translation: CSAREGQGKLPQHF.

This clonotype came up many times. This chain uses TRBV6-5 with TRBJ2-3; D gene unclear. The CDR3 is 13 amino acids. The germline V gene has CDR1 MNHEY and CDR2 SVGAGI. Trimming removed 3 bases at V and 6 bases at J, with 10 bases between. CDR3 sequence reads: CASSYSGLDTQYF. The CDR3 DNA follows: TGTGCCAGCAGTTATTCGGGTTTGGATACGCAGTATTTT.

In this sample, this clonotype turned up many times. The chain has TRBV9 and TRBJ2-7; D gene unclear. CDR1 is SGDLS and CDR2 is YYNGEE in the germline V gene. Trimming left V 2 bases short and J 1 base short, with 13 bases between. The CDR3 is 15 residues long. The CDR3 sequence is CASSVGTTRSYEQYF. CDR3 in DNA: TGTGCCAGCAGCGTTGGTACAACGAGGTCCTACGAGCAGTACTTC. The variable domain in full, completed from reference TRBV9 and TRBJ2-7, reads DSGVTQTPKHLITATGQRVTLRCSPRSGDLSVYWYQQSLDQGLQFLIQYYNGEERAKGNILERFSAQQFPDLHSELNLSSLELGDSALYFCASSVGTTRSYEQYFGPGTRLTVT.

This clonotype was seen ten or more times. V is TRBV20-1 and J is TRBJ1-1, with D possibly TRBD1 on 5 matching bases. Germline assignment: CDR1 DFQATT and CDR2 SNEGSKA (reference sequence). The V and J ends lost 0 bases and 0 bases respectively, with 11 bases between them. There are 15 residues in the CDR3. The CDR3 bases are TGCAGTGCTAGAGATGGGGGTCAGATGAACACTGAAGCTTTCTTT. Its translation: CSARDGGQMNTEAFF.

This clonotype was found many times. V usage is TRBV3-1 and J usage is TRBJ1-1; no clear D. Germline lookup yields CDR1 LGHDT and CDR2 YNNKEL (reference sequence). The CDR3 runs 12 residues. Trimming stripped 0 bases from V and 3 bases from J, with 2 bases between. The CDR3 protein is CASSQDYTEAFF. The CDR3 nucleotides are TGTGCCAGCAGCCAAGATTACACTGAAGCTTTCTTT.

This clonotype was seen many times. The chain has TRBV19 and TRBJ1-2; D is unclear. Germline V CDR1 and CDR2: LNHDA, SQIVND (reference sequence). CDR3 size: 15 residues. V lost 3 bases and J lost 1, with 12 bases in between. The CDR3 nucleotides are TGTGCCAGTAGTATTTACGGGCAGAATAACTATGGCTACACCTTC. Protein sequence: CASSIYGQNNYGYTF.